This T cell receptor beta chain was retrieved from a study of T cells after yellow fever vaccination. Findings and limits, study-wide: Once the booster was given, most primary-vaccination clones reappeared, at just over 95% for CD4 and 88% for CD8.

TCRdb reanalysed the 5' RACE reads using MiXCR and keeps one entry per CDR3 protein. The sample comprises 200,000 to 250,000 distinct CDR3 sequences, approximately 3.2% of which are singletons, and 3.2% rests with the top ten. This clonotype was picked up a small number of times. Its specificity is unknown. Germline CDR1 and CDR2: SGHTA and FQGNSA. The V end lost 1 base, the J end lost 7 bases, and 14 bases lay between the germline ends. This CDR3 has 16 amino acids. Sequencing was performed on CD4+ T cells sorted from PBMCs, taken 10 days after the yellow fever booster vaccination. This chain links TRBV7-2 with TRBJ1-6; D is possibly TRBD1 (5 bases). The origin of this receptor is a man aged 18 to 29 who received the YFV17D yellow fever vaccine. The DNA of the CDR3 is TGTGCCAGCAGCTTAGAAGTTGGGGGAGGGAATTCACCCCTCCACTTT. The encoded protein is CASSLEVGGGNSPLHF.